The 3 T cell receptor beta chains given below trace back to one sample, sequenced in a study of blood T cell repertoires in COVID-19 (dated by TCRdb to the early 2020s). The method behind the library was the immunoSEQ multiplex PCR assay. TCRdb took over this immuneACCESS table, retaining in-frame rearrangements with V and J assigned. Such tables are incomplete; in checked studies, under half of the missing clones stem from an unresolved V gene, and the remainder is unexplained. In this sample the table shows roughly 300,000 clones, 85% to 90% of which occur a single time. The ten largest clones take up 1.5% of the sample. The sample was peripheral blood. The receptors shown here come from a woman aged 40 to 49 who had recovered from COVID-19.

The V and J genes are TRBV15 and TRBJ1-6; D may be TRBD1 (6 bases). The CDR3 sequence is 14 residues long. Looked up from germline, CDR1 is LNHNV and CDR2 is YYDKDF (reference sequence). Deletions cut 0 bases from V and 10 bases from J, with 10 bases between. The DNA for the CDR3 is TGTGCCACCAGCAGAGACAGGGGAGAATCACCCCTCCACTTT. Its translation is CATSRDRGESPLHF. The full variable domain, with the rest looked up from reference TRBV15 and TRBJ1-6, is DAMVIQNPRYQVTQFGKPVTLSCSQTLNHNVMYWYQQKSSQAPKLLFHYYDKDFNNEADTPDNFQSRRPNTSFCFLDIRSPGLGDTAMYLCATSRDRGESPLHFGNGTRLTVT.

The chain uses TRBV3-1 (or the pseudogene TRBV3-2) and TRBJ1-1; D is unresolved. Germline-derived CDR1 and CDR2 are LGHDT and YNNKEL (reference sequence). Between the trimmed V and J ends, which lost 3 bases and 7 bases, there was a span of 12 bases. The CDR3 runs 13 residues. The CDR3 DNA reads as TGTGCCAGCAGCCATCGCGGAGGAGGTGAAGCTTTCTTT. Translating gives CASSHRGGGEAFF.

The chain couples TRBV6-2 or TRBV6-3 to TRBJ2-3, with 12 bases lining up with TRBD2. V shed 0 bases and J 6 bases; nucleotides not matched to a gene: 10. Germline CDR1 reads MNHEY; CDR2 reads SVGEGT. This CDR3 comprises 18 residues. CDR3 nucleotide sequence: TGTGCCAGCAGTTACTCCCTAGCGGGGGGGCGTTGGATTGATACGCAGTATTTT. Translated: CASSYSLAGGRWIDTQYF.